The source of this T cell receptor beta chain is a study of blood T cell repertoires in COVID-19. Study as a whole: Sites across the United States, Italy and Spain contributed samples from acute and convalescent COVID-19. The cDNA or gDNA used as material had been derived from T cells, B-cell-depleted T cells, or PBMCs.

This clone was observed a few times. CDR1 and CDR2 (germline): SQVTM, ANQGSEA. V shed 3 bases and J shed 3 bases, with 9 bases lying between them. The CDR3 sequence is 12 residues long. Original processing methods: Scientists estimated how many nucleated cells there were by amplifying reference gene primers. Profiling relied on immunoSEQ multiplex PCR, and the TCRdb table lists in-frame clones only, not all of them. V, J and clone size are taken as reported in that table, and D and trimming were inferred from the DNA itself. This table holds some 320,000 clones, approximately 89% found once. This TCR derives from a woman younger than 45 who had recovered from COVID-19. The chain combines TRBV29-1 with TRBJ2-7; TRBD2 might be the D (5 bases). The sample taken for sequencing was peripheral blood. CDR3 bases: TGCAGCGTTGATGACGGAGGCTACGAGCAGTACTTC. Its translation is CSVDDGGYEQYF.